The clone carrying this TCR beta chain showed up just a few times. These data belong to a study of blood T cell repertoires in COVID-19. This CDR3 has 12 amino acids. CDR1 MNHEY and CDR2 SVGAGI come from the germline V gene. Trimming shortened V by 2 bases and J by 1 base, and 2 bases separated the two germline ends. TCRdb's table, derived via immunoSEQ multiplex PCR, lists solely in-frame clones and lacks some. The profile shows about 130,000 clones, about 90% of them singletons. This TCR derives from a woman between 45 and 60 years old who had recovered from COVID-19. The sequenced material came from peripheral blood. This rearrangement joins TRBV6-5 to TRBJ1-1; D is unresolved. CDR3 in amino acids: CASSYRNTEAFF. The CDR3 region has the DNA TGTGCCAGCAGTTACCGGAACACTGAAGCTTTCTTT.